The TCR beta chain under discussion was sequenced for a study of T cell repertoires in cytomegalovirus infection. General study points: CMV-specific TCR beta clonotypes restricted by HLA-C were the ones dominating the ex vivo response.

MiXCR, run by TCRdb on the reads, gives a single entry per CDR3 protein. Found here are almost 300,000 distinct CDR3 sequences, roughly 9.3% of them singletons; the top ten hold over 2.5%. Germline loops: CDR1 SSHAT, CDR2 FNYEAQ (reference sequence). CDR3 size: 14 residues. This clonotype was recorded at least ten times. Its antigen is still unknown. The junction differs from germline at one of its ends, possibly a read error. The J gene is TRBJ2-3, the V gene TRBV7-7, with 7 bases matching TRBD2. The receptor was derived from a human donor in good health (CMV status not recorded). Some clones in this sample may be carry-over from other donors' samples. The specimen was PBMCs. The CDR3 loop is CASSLGRDTDTQYF. The CDR3 DNA reads TGTGCTAGCAGCTTAGGGAGGGACACAGATACGCAGTATTTT.